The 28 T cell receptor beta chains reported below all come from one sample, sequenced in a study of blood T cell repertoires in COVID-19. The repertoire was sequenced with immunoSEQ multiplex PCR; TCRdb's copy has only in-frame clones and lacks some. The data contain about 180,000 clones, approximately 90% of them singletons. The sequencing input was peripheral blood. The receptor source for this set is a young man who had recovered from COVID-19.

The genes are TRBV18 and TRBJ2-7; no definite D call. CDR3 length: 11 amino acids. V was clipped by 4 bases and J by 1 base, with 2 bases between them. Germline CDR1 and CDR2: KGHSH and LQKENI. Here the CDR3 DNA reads TGTGCCAGCTCACTATCCTACGAGCAGTACTTC. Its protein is CASSLSYEQYF.

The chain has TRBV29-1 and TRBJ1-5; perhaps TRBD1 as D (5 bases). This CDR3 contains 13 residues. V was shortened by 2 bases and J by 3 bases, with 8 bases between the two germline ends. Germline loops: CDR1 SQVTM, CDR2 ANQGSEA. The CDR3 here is CSVELQDNQPQHF. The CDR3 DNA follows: TGCAGCGTTGAATTACAGGACAATCAGCCCCAGCATTTT.

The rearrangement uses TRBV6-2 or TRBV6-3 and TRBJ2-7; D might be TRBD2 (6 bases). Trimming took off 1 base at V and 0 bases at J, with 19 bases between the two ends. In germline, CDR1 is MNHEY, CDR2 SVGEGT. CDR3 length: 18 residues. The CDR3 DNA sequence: TGTGCCAGCAGTTACTTCCGGAGGGGAAGCCAAAGCTCCTACGAGCAGTACTTC. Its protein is CASSYFRRGSQSSYEQYF.

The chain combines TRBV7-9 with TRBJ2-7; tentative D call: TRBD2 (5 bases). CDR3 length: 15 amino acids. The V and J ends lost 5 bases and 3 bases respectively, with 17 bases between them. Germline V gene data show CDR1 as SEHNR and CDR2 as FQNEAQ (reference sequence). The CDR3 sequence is CASSPRGLGNYEQYF. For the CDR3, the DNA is TGTGCCAGCAGCCCTCGGGGTTTGGGGAACTACGAGCAGTACTTC.

CDR3 loop: CASRQDRDTYEQYF. The CDR3 coding sequence is TGTGCCAGCAGACAGGACAGGGACACCTACGAGCAGTACTTC. The rearrangement joins TRBV6-5 to TRBJ2-7, with TRBD1 matching over 8 bases. V was clipped by 6 bases and J by 2 bases; unmatched bases: 6. From germline, CDR1 is MNHEY and CDR2 SVGAGI. The CDR3 has 14 amino acids.

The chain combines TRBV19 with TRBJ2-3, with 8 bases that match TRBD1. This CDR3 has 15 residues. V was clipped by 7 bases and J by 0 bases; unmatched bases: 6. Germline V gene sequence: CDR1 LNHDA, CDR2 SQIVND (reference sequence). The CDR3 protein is CASTSGGPSTDTQYF. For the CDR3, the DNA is TGTGCCAGTACTTCAGGGGGCCCGAGCACAGATACGCAGTATTTT.

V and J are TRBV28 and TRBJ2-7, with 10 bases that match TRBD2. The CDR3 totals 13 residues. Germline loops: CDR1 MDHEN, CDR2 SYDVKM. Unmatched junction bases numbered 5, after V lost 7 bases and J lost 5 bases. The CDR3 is CASKAGGPNEQYF. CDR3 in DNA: TGTGCCAGCAAAGCGGGAGGGCCGAACGAGCAGTACTTC.

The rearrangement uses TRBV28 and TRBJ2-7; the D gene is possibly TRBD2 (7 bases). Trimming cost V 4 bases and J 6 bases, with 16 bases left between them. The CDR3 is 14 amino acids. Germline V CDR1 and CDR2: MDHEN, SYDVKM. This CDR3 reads CASSSRRGAGEQYF. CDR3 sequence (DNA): TGTGCCAGCAGTTCCCGCCGGGGGGCAGGCGAGCAGTACTTC.

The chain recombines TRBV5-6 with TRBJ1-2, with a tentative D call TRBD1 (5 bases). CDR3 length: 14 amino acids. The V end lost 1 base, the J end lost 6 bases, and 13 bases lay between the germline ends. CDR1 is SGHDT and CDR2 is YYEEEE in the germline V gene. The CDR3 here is CASSLRQGKNGYTF. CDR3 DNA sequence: TGTGCCAGCAGCTTGCGGCAGGGCAAGAATGGCTACACCTTC.

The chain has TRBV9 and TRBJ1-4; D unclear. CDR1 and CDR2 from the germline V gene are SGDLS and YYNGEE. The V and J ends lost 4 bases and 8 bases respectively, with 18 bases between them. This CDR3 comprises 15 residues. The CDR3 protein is CASSPRSGLEEKLFF. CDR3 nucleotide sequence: TGTGCCAGCAGCCCCCGTTCGGGGTTAGAGGAAAAACTGTTTTTT.

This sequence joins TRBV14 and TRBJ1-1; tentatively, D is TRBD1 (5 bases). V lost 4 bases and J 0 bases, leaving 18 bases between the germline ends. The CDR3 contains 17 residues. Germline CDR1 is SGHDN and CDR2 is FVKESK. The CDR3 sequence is CASSLPPGKVVNTEAFF. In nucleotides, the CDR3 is TGTGCCAGCAGCCTCCCCCCAGGGAAAGTGGTGAACACTGAAGCTTTCTTT.

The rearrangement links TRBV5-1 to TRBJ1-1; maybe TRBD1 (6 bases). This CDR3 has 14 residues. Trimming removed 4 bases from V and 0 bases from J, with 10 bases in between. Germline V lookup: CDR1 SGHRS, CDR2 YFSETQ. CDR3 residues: CASSTGTLNTEAFF. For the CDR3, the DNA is TGCGCCAGCAGCACCGGGACACTGAACACTGAAGCTTTCTTT.

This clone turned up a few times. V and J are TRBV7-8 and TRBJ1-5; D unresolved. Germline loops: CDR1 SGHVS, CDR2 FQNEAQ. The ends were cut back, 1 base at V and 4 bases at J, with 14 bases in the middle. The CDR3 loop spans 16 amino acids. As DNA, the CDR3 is TGTGCCAGCAGCTTAGACAGTCTCTCCCCTAATCAGCCCCAGCATTTT. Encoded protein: CASSLDSLSPNQPQHF.

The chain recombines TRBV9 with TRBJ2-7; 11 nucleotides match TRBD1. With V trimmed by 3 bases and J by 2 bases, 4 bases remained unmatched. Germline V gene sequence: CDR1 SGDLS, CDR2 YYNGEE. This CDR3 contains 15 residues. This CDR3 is CASSAGTGGTYEQYF. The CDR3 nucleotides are TGTGCCAGCAGCGCAGGGACAGGGGGGACCTACGAGCAGTACTTC.

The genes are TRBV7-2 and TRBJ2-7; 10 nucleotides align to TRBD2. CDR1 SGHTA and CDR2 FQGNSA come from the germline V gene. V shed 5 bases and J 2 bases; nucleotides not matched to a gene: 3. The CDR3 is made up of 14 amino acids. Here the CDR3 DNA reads TGTGCCAGCAGCCGGACTAGCGGCGCCTACGAGCAGTACTTC. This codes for CASSRTSGAYEQYF. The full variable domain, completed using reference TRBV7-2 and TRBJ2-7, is GAGVSQSPSNKVTEKGKDVELRCDPISGHTALYWYRQSLGQGLEFLIYFQGNSAPDKSGLPSDRFSAERTGGSVSTLTIQRTQQEDSAVYLCASSRTSGAYEQYFGPGTRLTVT.

The CDR3 spells CASSALAGGVDTQYF. For the CDR3, the DNA is TGTGCCAGCAGTGCACTAGCGGGAGGTGTAGATACGCAGTATTTT. The gene calls are TRBV6-2 or TRBV6-3 and TRBJ2-3; 12 bases line up with TRBD2. With V trimmed by 5 bases and J by 5 bases, 5 bases remained unmatched. CDR3 length: 15 residues. Germline lookup yields CDR1 MNHEY and CDR2 SVGEGT.

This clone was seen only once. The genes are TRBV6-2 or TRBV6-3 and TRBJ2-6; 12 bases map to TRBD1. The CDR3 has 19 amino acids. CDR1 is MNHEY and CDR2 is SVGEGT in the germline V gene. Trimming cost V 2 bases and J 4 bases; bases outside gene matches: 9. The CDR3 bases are TGTGCCAGCAGTTACCCCTCCGGGACAGGGGGCGACGGGGCCAACGTCCTGACTTTC. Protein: CASSYPSGTGGDGANVLTF.

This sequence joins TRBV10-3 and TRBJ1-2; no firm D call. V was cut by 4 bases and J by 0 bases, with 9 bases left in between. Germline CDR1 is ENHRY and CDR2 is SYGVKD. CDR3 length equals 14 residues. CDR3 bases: TGTGCCATCAGTGCCTTACTCTCTAACTATGGCTACACCTTC. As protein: CAISALLSNYGYTF.

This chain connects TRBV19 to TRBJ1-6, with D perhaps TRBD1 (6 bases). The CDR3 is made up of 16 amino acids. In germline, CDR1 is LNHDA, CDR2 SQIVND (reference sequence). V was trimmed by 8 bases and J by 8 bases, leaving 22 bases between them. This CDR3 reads CASRPFEGVIDSPLHF. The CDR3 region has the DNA TGTGCCAGTCGACCCTTCGAGGGGGTGATTGATTCACCCCTCCACTTT.

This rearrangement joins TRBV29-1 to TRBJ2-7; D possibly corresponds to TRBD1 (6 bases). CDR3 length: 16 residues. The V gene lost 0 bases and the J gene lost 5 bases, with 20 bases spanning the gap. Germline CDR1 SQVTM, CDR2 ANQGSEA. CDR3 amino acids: CSVEEGPGRDTHEQYF. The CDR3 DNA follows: TGCAGCGTTGAAGAGGGGCCGGGACGGGACACCCACGAGCAGTACTTC.

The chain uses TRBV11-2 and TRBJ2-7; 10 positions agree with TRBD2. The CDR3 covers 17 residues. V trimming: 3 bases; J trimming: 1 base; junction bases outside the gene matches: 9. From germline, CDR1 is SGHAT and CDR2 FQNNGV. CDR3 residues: CASSLLTSGKDSYEQYF. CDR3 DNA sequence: TGTGCCAGCAGCTTGCTAACTAGCGGGAAAGATTCCTACGAGCAGTACTTC.

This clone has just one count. The CDR3 loop is CASSLGLQNEKLFF. For the CDR3, the DNA is TGTGCCAGCAGCTTGGGACTTCAGAATGAAAAACTGTTTTTT. This chain joins TRBV5-8 and TRBJ1-4; D call uncertain. Germline assignment: CDR1 SGHTS and CDR2 YDEGEE. The V gene lost 0 bases and the J gene lost 5 bases, with 8 bases spanning the gap. This CDR3 is 14 amino acids long. The full variable domain, rest sourced from reference TRBV5-8 and TRBJ1-4, is EAGVTQSPTHLIKTRGQQATLRCSPISGHTSVYWYQQALGLGLQFLLWYDEGEERNRGNFPPRFSGRQFPNYSSELNVNALELEDSALYLCASSLGLQNEKLFFGSGTQLSVL.

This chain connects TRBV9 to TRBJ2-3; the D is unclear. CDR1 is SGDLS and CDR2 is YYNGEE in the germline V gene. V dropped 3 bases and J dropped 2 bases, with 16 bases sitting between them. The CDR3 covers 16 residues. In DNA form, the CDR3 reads TGTGCCAGCAGCGACCAATCCGTACTCTACACAGATACGCAGTATTTT. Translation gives CASSDQSVLYTDTQYF.

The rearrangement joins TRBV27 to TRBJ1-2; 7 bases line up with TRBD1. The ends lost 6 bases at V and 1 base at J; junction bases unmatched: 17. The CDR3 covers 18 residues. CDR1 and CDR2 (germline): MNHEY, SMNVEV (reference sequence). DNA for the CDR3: TGTGCCAGCAGCCCTTACCCCTTACAGGGGAGCCTTAACTATGGCTACACCTTC. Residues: CASSPYPLQGSLNYGYTF.

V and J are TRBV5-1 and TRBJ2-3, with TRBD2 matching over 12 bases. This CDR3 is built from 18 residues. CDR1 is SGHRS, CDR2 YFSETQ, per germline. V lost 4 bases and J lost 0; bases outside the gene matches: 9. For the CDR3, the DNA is TGCGCCAGCAGCACCGGACTAGCGGGGTTCCTTAGCACAGATACGCAGTATTTT. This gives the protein CASSTGLAGFLSTDTQYF.

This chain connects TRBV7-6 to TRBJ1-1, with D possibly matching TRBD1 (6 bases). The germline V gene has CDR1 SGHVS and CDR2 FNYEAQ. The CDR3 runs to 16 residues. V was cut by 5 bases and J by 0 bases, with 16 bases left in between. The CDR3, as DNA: TGTGCCAGCAGCACCCTCAAGGGGGACCTGAACACTGAAGCTTTCTTT. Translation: CASSTLKGDLNTEAFF.

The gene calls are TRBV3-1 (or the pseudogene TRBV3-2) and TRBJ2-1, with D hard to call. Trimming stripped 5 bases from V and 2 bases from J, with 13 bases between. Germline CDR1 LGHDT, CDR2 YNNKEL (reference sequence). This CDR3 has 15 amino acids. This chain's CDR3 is CASSFNTRPYNEQFF. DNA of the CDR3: TGTGCCAGCAGCTTCAATACGAGGCCCTACAATGAGCAGTTCTTC.

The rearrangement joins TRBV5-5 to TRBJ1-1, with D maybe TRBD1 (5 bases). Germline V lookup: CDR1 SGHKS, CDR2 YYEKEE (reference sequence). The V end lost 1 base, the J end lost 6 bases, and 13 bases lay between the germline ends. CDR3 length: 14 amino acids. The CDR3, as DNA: TGTGCCAGCAGCTTGTGGTCAGGGCGCGCTGAAGCTTTCTTT. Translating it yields CASSLWSGRAEAFF.